This passage covers 17 T cell receptor beta chains from one sample sequenced in a study of blood T cell repertoires in COVID-19. The method was immunoSEQ multiplex PCR; TCRdb's version includes in-frame clones alone and lacks a portion of them. The sample holds more than 90,000 clones, 75% to 85% seen once. Sequencing was done on a sample of peripheral blood. The receptors originated from a man between 70 and 80 years old with acute or convalescent COVID-19.

The V gene is TRBV5-1, the J gene TRBJ1-4; D not resolved. CDR3 size: 13 residues. The germline V and J ends were trimmed by 3 bases and 6 bases, with 9 bases remaining between them. CDR1 is SGHRS and CDR2 is YFSETQ in the germline V gene. The CDR3: CASSSGSDEKLFF. The CDR3 DNA is TGCGCCAGCAGCTCCGGGTCGGATGAAAAACTGTTTTTT.

V usage is TRBV27 and J usage is TRBJ1-6; TRBD1 aligns across 7 bases. CDR3 length: 12 residues. Losses at the gene ends were 6 bases for V and 14 bases for J; bases not matched to a gene: 7. In germline, CDR1 is MNHEY, CDR2 SMNVEV (reference sequence). The CDR3 DNA reads as TGTGCCAGCAGCAAACAGGGGTCGTCCCTCCACTTT. Amino acids: CASSKQGSSLHF.

CDR3 sequence reads: CASSLTSGAYEQYF. The CDR3 DNA follows: TGTGCCAGCAGCTTGACTAGCGGGGCCTACGAGCAGTACTTC. The V call is TRBV3-1 (or the pseudogene TRBV3-2), the J call TRBJ2-7; 11 nucleotides match TRBD2. Germline V gives CDR1 LGHDT, CDR2 YNNKEL (reference sequence). The V and J ends lost 5 bases and 2 bases, in that order; junction bases with no gene match: 2. The CDR3 covers 14 residues.

For this clone: Relative to the germline gene, one junction end is altered; a read error may explain this. The chain recombines TRBV29-1 with TRBJ1-1; tentatively, D is TRBD1 (6 bases). This CDR3 is 17 amino acids long. Per the germline V gene, CDR1 is SQVTM and CDR2 is ANQGSEA. CDR3 in DNA: TGCGGCGTCTCCGGGACACCCGCGAGAACCATGAACACTGAAGCTTTCTTT. Translation: CGVSGTPARTMNTEAFF.

J is TRBJ1-3 and V is TRBV7-3; no clear D. Germline V gene sequence: CDR1 SGHTA, CDR2 FQGTGA. The CDR3 sequence is 14 residues long. V lost 0 bases and J 4 bases, leaving 7 bases between the germline ends. The CDR3 sequence is CASSLTGGGNTIYF. The CDR3 nucleotides read TGTGCCAGCAGCTTAACGGGCGGGGGAAACACCATATATTTT. Combining the CDR3 with reference TRBV7-3 and TRBJ1-3 gives the whole variable domain GAGVSQTPSNKVTEKGKYVELRCDPISGHTALYWYRQSLGQGPEFLIYFQGTGAADDSGLPNDRFFAVRPEGSVSTLKIQRTERGDSAVYLCASSLTGGGNTIYFGEGSWLTVV.

This clone was observed a handful of times. This chain uses TRBV7-9 with TRBJ2-1; D is possibly TRBD2 (6 bases). V was pared by 2 bases and J by 8 bases, with 13 bases between. The CDR3 covers 14 residues. From germline, CDR1 is SEHNR and CDR2 FQNEAQ (reference sequence). The CDR3 nucleotides read TGTGCCAGCAGCTTAAGTGTCGGGAGACATGAGCAGTTCTTC. Protein: CASSLSVGRHEQFF. Full variable domain (rest looked up from reference TRBV7-9 and TRBJ2-1): DTGVSQNPRHKITKRGQNVTFRCDPISEHNRLYWYRQTLGQGPEFLTYFQNEAQLEKSRLLSDRFSAERPKGSFSTLEIQRTEQGDSAMYLCASSLSVGRHEQFFGPGTRLTVL.

A single count supports this clone. This chain links TRBV5-6 with TRBJ1-5; TRBD1 matches at 9 bases. This CDR3 is 18 amino acids long. Germline V gene lookup returns CDR1 SGHDT and CDR2 YYEEEE. V lost 4 bases and J lost 5; bases outside the gene matches: 16. In DNA form, the CDR3 reads TGTGCCAGCAGCCGAGCAACGTTGACAGGGGGAACGGATCAGCCCCAGCATTTT. This sequence encodes CASSRATLTGGTDQPQHF.

This clone has only one observation. The V call is TRBV11-2, the J call TRBJ1-3; the D gene is possibly TRBD1 (6 bases). The CDR3 is 15 residues long. Germline loops: CDR1 SGHAT, CDR2 FQNNGV. The V end lost 4 bases, the J end lost 0 bases, and 10 bases lay between the germline ends. CDR3 in amino acids: CASSSQGNSGNTIYF. CDR3 coding DNA: TGTGCCAGCAGCTCTCAGGGGAACTCTGGAAACACCATATATTTT.

V is TRBV11-3 and J is TRBJ2-1, with 9 bases identical to TRBD1. The CDR3 has 15 amino acids. CDR1 and CDR2 (germline): SGHNT, YENEEA. V dropped 5 bases and J dropped 7; count of bases not matched to a gene: 9. In DNA, the CDR3 is TGTGCCAGCAGCCGTTCTGGGACAGGGACGAATGAGCAGTTCTTC. Encoded protein: CASSRSGTGTNEQFF.

This chain connects TRBV19 to TRBJ1-1; 8 bases match TRBD1. The CDR3 has 19 residues. J was trimmed by 0 bases and V by 3 bases; bases with no gene match: 15. Germline V gives CDR1 LNHDA, CDR2 SQIVND (reference sequence). This chain's CDR3 is CASSILRRQGASLNTEAFF. CDR3 sequence (DNA): TGTGCCAGTAGTATTCTGAGGAGGCAGGGGGCCTCATTGAACACTGAAGCTTTCTTT. The full variable domain, rest sourced from reference TRBV19 and TRBJ1-1, is DGGITQSPKYLFRKEGQNVTLSCEQNLNHDAMYWYRQDPGQGLRLIYYSQIVNDFQKGDIAEGYSVSREKKESFPLTVTSAQKNPTAFYLCASSILRRQGASLNTEAFFGQGTRLTVV.

The rearrangement uses TRBV9 and TRBJ2-3; TRBD2 aligns across 9 bases. CDR3 length: 20 residues. Trimming took 4 bases from V and 3 from J; bases not matched to a gene: 21. Germline loops: CDR1 SGDLS, CDR2 YYNGEE. The DNA for the CDR3 is TGTGCCAGCAGCAAGAGAGTGGGTAGCGGGAGCTCGACTTGGACAGATACGCAGTATTTT. Its translation is CASSKRVGSGSSTWTDTQYF.

The chain recombines TRBV9 with TRBJ1-4; 7 nucleotides line up with TRBD1. CDR1 and CDR2 (germline): SGDLS, YYNGEE. Trimming removed 4 bases from V and 8 bases from J; junction bases left unmatched: 11. The CDR3 covers 15 residues. The CDR3 bases are TGTGCCAGCAGCTCACGGACAGGTTCGGGGGAAAAACTGTTTTTT. Translation gives CASSSRTGSGEKLFF.

The chain links TRBV29-1 to TRBJ1-2; D is unresolved. Germline values: CDR1 SQVTM, CDR2 ANQGSEA. V was pared by 7 bases and J by 3 bases, with 9 bases between. The CDR3 is 11 amino acids. The CDR3 nucleotides are TGCAGCGACGGGGAGGACTATGGCTACACCTTC. It codes for CSDGEDYGYTF.

The chain couples TRBV27 to TRBJ1-2; D is uncertain. Germline V gives CDR1 MNHEY, CDR2 SMNVEV (reference sequence). Trimming left V 3 bases short and J 7 bases short, with 9 bases between. This CDR3 is built from 12 residues. The CDR3: CASSFPSGGYTF. The DNA of the CDR3 is TGTGCCAGCAGTTTTCCTTCAGGTGGCTACACCTTC.

This clone was observed a few times. The chain joins TRBV3-1 (or the pseudogene TRBV3-2) to TRBJ1-2, with D tentatively TRBD1 (6 bases). The CDR3 is 13 residues long. V was pared by 4 bases and J by 5 bases, with 11 bases between. Germline assignment: CDR1 LGHDT and CDR2 YNNKEL (reference sequence). The CDR3 sequence: CASSRTDLYGYTF. The CDR3 DNA sequence: TGTGCCAGCAGCCGGACAGACCTATATGGCTACACCTTC.

This clone was counted a few times. The rearrangement uses TRBV7-9 and TRBJ1-2; 8 bases agree with TRBD1. V gave up 5 bases and J gave up 1 base; unmatched junction bases: 6. The CDR3 runs to 15 residues. Germline V gene data show CDR1 as SEHNR and CDR2 as FQNEAQ (reference sequence). The CDR3 DNA sequence: TGTGCCAGCAGCCTTCAGGGGGCGCTTAACTATGGCTACACCTTC. It translates to CASSLQGALNYGYTF. Complete variable domain (other parts from reference TRBV7-9 and TRBJ1-2): DTGVSQNPRHKITKRGQNVTFRCDPISEHNRLYWYRQTLGQGPEFLTYFQNEAQLEKSRLLSDRFSAERPKGSFSTLEIQRTEQGDSAMYLCASSLQGALNYGYTFGSGTRLTVV.

This clone was observed a handful of times. CDR3 region: CASRGTGVNTEAFF. The CDR3 coding sequence is TGTGCCAGTAGAGGGACTGGAGTGAACACTGAAGCTTTCTTT. The chain links TRBV19 to TRBJ1-1, with D possibly matching TRBD1 (5 bases). Trimming pared 6 bases from V and 0 bases from J, leaving 11 bases between. Germline CDR1 LNHDA, CDR2 SQIVND (reference sequence). This CDR3 spans 14 amino acids.